Listed below are T cell receptor beta chains from one sample, sequenced in a study of cytomegalovirus exposure and HLA in healthy donors. The repertoire was sequenced with immunoSEQ multiplex PCR; TCRdb's copy has only in-frame clones and lacks some. The table lists more than 110,000 clones, nearly 10% of them singletons, with less than 2% in the top ten. The sequencing input was PBMCs. The receptors shown here come from a man in his forties or fifties in good health and CMV-seronegative. CDR3s include the opening cysteine and the closing phenylalanine or tryptophan. D genes are given only for firm matches. Size is stated for part of the rows, as once, few or many counts, or as a class when the clone is expanded.

clone size: few
D gene: TRBD1
V gene: TRBV28
J gene: TRBJ2-3
CDR3 DNA: TGTGCCAGCAGTTTCTTAACCACCGGGACAGGTGTTGATACGCAGTATTTT
CDR3 protein: CASSFLTTGTGVDTQYF

clone size: few
D gene: TRBD1
V gene: TRBV28
J gene: TRBJ1-5
CDR3 DNA: TGTGCCAGCGCAGGGGGCCAGAATCAGCCCCAGCATTTT
CDR3 protein: CASAGGQNQPQHF

clone size: NA
D gene: NA
V gene: TRBV19
J gene: TRBJ1-2
CDR3 DNA: TGTGCCAGTAGGGGGCGAGAAAGGGATTATGGCTACACCTTC
CDR3 protein: CASRGRERDYGYTF

clone size: few
D gene: TRBD1
V gene: TRBV7-8
J gene: TRBJ2-2
CDR3 DNA: TGTGCCAGCAGTTCTGCCGGGACAGCGAACACCGGGGAGCTGTTTTTT
CDR3 protein: CASSSAGTANTGELFF

clone size: NA
D gene: NA
V gene: TRBV11-3
J gene: TRBJ2-5
CDR3 DNA: TGTGCCAGCAGCCCTCTTAGGGGGGGGGAAGGAACCCAGTACTTC
CDR3 protein: CASSPLRGGEGTQYF

clone size: few
D gene: NA
V gene: TRBV19
J gene: TRBJ1-2
CDR3 DNA: TGTGCCAGTAGTGAGGACAGCTATGGCTACACCTTC
CDR3 protein: CASSEDSYGYTF

clone size: NA
D gene: NA
V gene: TRBV5-1
J gene: TRBJ2-7
CDR3 DNA: TGCGCCAGCAGCCCGTTGGTCAGGACCTACGAGCAGTACTTC
CDR3 protein: CASSPLVRTYEQYF

clone size: NA
D gene: NA
V gene: TRBV7-3
J gene: TRBJ2-5
CDR3 DNA: TGTGCCAGCAGCTCCCCCCAAGGCGGGGAGACCCAGTACTTC
CDR3 protein: CASSSPQGGETQYF

clone size: few
D gene: TRBD1
V gene: TRBV30
J gene: TRBJ1-6
CDR3 DNA: TGTGCCTGGAGTGTACAGGGGTATTCACCCCTCCACTTT
CDR3 protein: CAWSVQGYSPLHF

clone size: few
D gene: NA
V gene: TRBV7-8
J gene: TRBJ1-6
CDR3 DNA: TGTGCCAGCAGCTTAGCCGCTAGCGGTTCACCCCTCCACTTT
CDR3 protein: CASSLAASGSPLHF

clone size: NA
D gene: TRBD1
V gene: TRBV5-1
J gene: TRBJ2-5
CDR3 DNA: TGCGCCAGCAGCTTGGCGGGACAGCAAGAGACCCAGTACTTC
CDR3 protein: CASSLAGQQETQYF

clone size: NA
D gene: TRBD2
V gene: TRBV6-4
J gene: TRBJ2-3
CDR3 DNA: TGTGCCAGCAGTCCCATAGCGGGAGTCACAGATACGCAGTATTTT
CDR3 protein: CASSPIAGVTDTQYF

clone size: few
D gene: NA
V gene: TRBV5-1
J gene: TRBJ1-2
CDR3 DNA: TGCGCCAGCAGCGGGGCCGTGAACGATGGCTACACCTTC
CDR3 protein: CASSGAVNDGYTF

clone size: NA
D gene: TRBD2
V gene: TRBV5-4
J gene: TRBJ2-1
CDR3 DNA: TGTGCCAGCCAAGGGGAACTAGCGTTCAACAATGAGCAGTTCTTC
CDR3 protein: CASQGELAFNNEQFF

clone size: few
D gene: TRBD1
V gene: TRBV30
J gene: TRBJ2-5
CDR3 DNA: TGTGCCTGGAGTGGCCTCGGACAGGTCCAAGAGACCCAGTACTTC
CDR3 protein: CAWSGLGQVQETQYF

clone size: NA
D gene: NA
V gene: TRBV4-2
J gene: TRBJ2-3
CDR3 DNA: TGTGCCAGCAGCCAAGATTCCGGCGGGGCCTTCACAGATACGCAGTATTTT
CDR3 protein: CASSQDSGGAFTDTQYF

clone size: NA
D gene: TRBD1
V gene: TRBV28
J gene: TRBJ1-3
CDR3 DNA: TGTGCCAGCAGCCCGGGACAGATCTCTGGAAACACCATATATTTT
CDR3 protein: CASSPGQISGNTIYF

clone size: NA
D gene: NA
V gene: TRBV25-1
J gene: TRBJ1-4
CDR3 DNA: TGTGCCAGCAGTGAATTATCCGGGGGGTTCACTAATGAAAAACTGTTTTTT
CDR3 protein: CASSELSGGFTNEKLFF

clone size: NA
D gene: NA
V gene: TRBV11-2
J gene: TRBJ2-1
CDR3 DNA: TGTGCCAGCAGCTTAGGCGGGAAGGCGCAGTTCTTC
CDR3 protein: CASSLGGKAQFF